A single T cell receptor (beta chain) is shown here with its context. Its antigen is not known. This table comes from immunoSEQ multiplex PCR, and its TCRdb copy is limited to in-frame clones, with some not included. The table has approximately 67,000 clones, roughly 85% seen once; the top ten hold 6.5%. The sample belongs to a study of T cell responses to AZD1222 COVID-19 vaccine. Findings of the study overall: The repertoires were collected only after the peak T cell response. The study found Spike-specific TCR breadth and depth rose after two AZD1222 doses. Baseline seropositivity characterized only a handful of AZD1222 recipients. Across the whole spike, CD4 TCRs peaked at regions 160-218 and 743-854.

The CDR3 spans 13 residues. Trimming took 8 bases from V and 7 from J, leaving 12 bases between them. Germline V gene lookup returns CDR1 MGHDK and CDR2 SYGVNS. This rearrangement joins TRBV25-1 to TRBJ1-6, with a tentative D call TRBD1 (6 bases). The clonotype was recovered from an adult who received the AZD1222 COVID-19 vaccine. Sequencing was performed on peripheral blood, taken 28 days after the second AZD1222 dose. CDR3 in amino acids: CASHLGGNSPLHF. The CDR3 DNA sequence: TGTGCCAGCCACTTGGGGGGCAATTCACCCCTCCACTTT.